The present TCR beta chain was sequenced within a study of vaccination and CD4 T cells after COVID-19. Cultured CD4+ T cell DNA was sequenced using the Oncomine TCR Beta short-read assay. TCRdb processed the PCR reads anew with MiXCR; each CDR3 protein has one entry. The sample holds 8,400 or so distinct CDR3 sequences, roughly 70% seen once. As concerns this clonotype: Its antigen remains unknown.

Germline CDR1 SGHRS, CDR2 YFSETQ. CDR3 size: 17 residues. After removal of 4 bases from V and 11 bases from J, the junction contained 23 bases not matched to a gene. Treatment of the sample: approximately 9-day PBMC culture with coronavirus spike peptide pools or control peptides (ViraFEST assay). This clonotype was obtained from a human donor who had recovered from COVID-19. The rearrangement joins TRBV5-1 to TRBJ1-1; 7 nucleotides agree with TRBD1. What was sequenced was CD4+ T cells from blood, cultured in vitro. CDR3 amino acids: CASSRERGLTGDGMAFF. The CDR3 DNA is TGCGCCAGCAGCCGAGAGCGTGGTCTTACAGGGGACGGTATGGCTTTCTTT.